Listed below are T cell receptor beta chains from one sample, sequenced in a study of blood T cell repertoires in COVID-19. TCRdb's table, derived via immunoSEQ multiplex PCR, lists solely in-frame clones and lacks some. The sample lists 40,000 to 55,000 clones, 83% occurring once. Sequencing was done on a sample of peripheral blood. These receptors were obtained from a man aged 40-49 years with acute or convalescent COVID-19. CDR3s include the opening cysteine and the closing phenylalanine or tryptophan. Fields, in order: D gene, clone size, J gene, V gene, CDR3 protein, CDR3 DNA. A D gene is named only where the DNA matches it firmly. Expanded clones are given a class, and other clones once, few, many or no size at all.

>-|-|TRBJ2-1|TRBV20-1
CSASTGRSYGEQFF
TGCAGTGCTAGTACGGGTCGTTCCTATGGTGAGCAGTTCTTC
>-|-|TRBJ1-6|TRBV5-4
CASSLTGTKNSPLHF
TGTGCCAGCAGCTTGACGGGGACAAAAAATTCACCCCTCCACTTT
>-|few|TRBJ1-5|TRBV7-8
CASSVAETNQPQHF
TGTGCCAGCAGCGTAGCGGAGACCAATCAGCCCCAGCATTTT
>TRBD1|-|TRBJ1-2|TRBV6-6
CASSKPGQYYGYTF
TGTGCCAGCAGTAAGCCGGGACAGTACTATGGCTACACCTTC
>-|-|TRBJ1-2|TRBV2
CASSWGRGWYGYTF
TGTGCCAGCAGTTGGGGCCGGGGGTGGTATGGCTACACCTTC
>-|-|TRBJ2-3|TRBV5-5
CASSPQGQTDTQYF
TGTGCCAGCAGCCCACAGGGACAAACAGATACGCAGTATTTT
>-|-|TRBJ1-6|TRBV5-1
CASSLSYIRVSPLHF
TGCGCCAGCAGCTTGTCGTACATCAGGGTCTCACCCCTCCACTTT
>TRBD1|-|TRBJ1-6|TRBV19
CASRRGRWNSPLHF
TGTGCCAGTAGGAGGGGGCGTTGGAATTCACCCCTCCACTTT
>-|-|TRBJ1-5|TRBV6-1
CASSGDLRGKNQPQHF
TGTGCCAGCAGTGGGGATTTGCGAGGGAAGAATCAGCCCCAGCATTTT
>-|-|TRBJ1-5|TRBV10-2
CASSDYSNQPQHF
TGCGCCAGCAGTGACTATAGCAATCAGCCCCAGCATTTT
>TRBD1|-|TRBJ2-5|TRBV5-1
CASSRQGLRETQYF
TGCGCCAGCAGCCGACAGGGTTTGAGAGAGACCCAGTACTTC
>TRBD2|-|TRBJ2-1|TRBV5-1
CASRTSPSYNEQFF
TGCGCCAGCAGGACTAGCCCCTCCTACAATGAGCAGTTCTTC
>-|-|TRBJ1-1|TRBV6-5
CASSWTRVPNTEAFF
TGTGCCAGCAGTTGGACCAGGGTCCCCAACACTGAAGCTTTCTTT
>-|once|TRBJ2-1|TRBV19
CASSIGGFNNEQFF
TGTGCCAGTAGTATAGGGGGCTTCAACAATGAGCAGTTCTTC
>-|few|TRBJ1-6|TRBV2
CASSGQGRSPLHF
TGTGCCAGCAGTGGGCAGGGTCGATCACCCCTCCACTTT
>-|-|TRBJ1-2|TRBV10-1
CASSETVYYGYTF
TGCGCCAGCAGTGAGACGGTTTACTATGGCTACACCTTC